One and the same sample provided the 18 T cell receptor beta chains below, sequenced in a study of T cells in Graves' hyperthyroidism and ophthalmopathy. RNA transcripts gave rise to amplified TCR beta CDR3 regions. HTBI primers were employed in a first-round RT-PCR of the TCR CDR3. Via MiXCR, TCRdb re-called the multiplex PCR reads, giving one row per CDR3 protein. The table includes 600,000 or so distinct CDR3 sequences, roughly 14% detected once. Sequencing was carried out using blood. All receptors derive from a woman aged 45-59 years with Graves' ophthalmopathy.

A remark on this clonotype: One end of the junction is discordant with germline, which a read error may explain. This chain joins TRBV7-2 and TRBJ1-2; D not certain. This CDR3 spans 11 amino acids. Germline V CDR1 and CDR2: SGHTA, FQGNSA. The CDR3 region is CAGSLIYGYTF. The CDR3 nucleotides are TGTGCCGGCAGCTTAATCTATGGCTACACCTTC.

There are many counts of this clonotype. The chain uses TRBV30 and TRBJ1-1; unclear D gene. CDR1 and CDR2 (germline): GTSNPN, SVGIG (reference sequence). CDR3 size: 12 residues. Trimming removed 2 bases from V and 8 bases from J, with 12 bases in between. The CDR3 DNA follows: TGTGCCTGGAGTTTTAGAAGTCGAGAAGCTTTCTTT. Translating gives CAWSFRSREAFF.

The chain employs TRBV28 and TRBJ1-2; unclear D gene. V lost 3 bases and J 1 base, leaving 3 bases between the germline ends. Germline V gene lookup returns CDR1 MDHEN and CDR2 SYDVKM. The CDR3 is 12 amino acids. CDR3: CASSFINYGYTF. CDR3 nucleotides: TGTGCCAGCAGTTTTATTAACTATGGCTACACCTTC.

At least ten counts were recorded for this clonotype. This chain links TRBV30 with TRBJ2-3; D possibly corresponds to TRBD2 (6 bases). The CDR3 runs to 13 residues. CDR1 is GTSNPN and CDR2 is SVGIG in the germline V gene (reference sequence). V was pared by 4 bases and J by 7 bases, with 15 bases between. CDR3 sequence (DNA): TGTGCCTGGACCCGGGACTGGGATAATACGCAGTATTTT. Protein product: CAWTRDWDNTQYF.

This clonotype was detected many times. The V call is TRBV7-3, the J call TRBJ2-1; a weak D match, TRBD2 (6 bases). The CDR3 is 14 residues long. Germline V CDR1 and CDR2: SGHTA, FQGTGA. The ends were cut back, 0 bases at V and 4 bases at J, with 7 bases in the middle. The CDR3 coding sequence is TGTGCCAGCAGCTTAACCGGGGGATACAATGAGCAGTTCTTC. This codes for CASSLTGGYNEQFF.

This clonotype was observed many times. The J gene is TRBJ2-7, the V gene TRBV28; 9 nucleotides match TRBD1. CDR1 is MDHEN, CDR2 SYDVKM, per germline. J was trimmed by 1 base and V by 10 bases; bases with no gene match: 11. This CDR3 spans 15 amino acids. Written as DNA, the CDR3 is TGTGCCATTAAGGATGGGGACAGGGTTTCCTACGAGCAGTACTTC. Amino acid sequence: CAIKDGDRVSYEQYF.

There are many counts of this clonotype. The rearrangement uses TRBV12-3 or TRBV12-4 and TRBJ2-1, with 15 bases aligning to TRBD2. This CDR3 region has 18 residues. Germline trimming cut 5 bases from V and 7 bases from J; bases unmatched to any gene: 12. The CDR3 nucleotides are TGTGCCAGCAGTGCCGGACTAGCGGGAGGGCCTCTTCGGAATGAGCAGTTCTTC. It encodes CASSAGLAGGPLRNEQFF.

This clonotype has only a few counts. This may stem from a read error, because a much larger clone lies one nucleotide away. The V call is TRBV28, the J call TRBJ2-1; 8 nucleotides align to TRBD2. Germline V gene sequence: CDR1 MDHEN, CDR2 SYDVKM. V was clipped by 4 bases and J by 5 bases; unmatched bases: 4. The CDR3 loop spans 14 amino acids. Written as DNA, the CDR3 is TGTGCCAGCAGTTCTGGACTAGCTCACAATGAGCAGTTCTTC. Its protein is CASSSGLAHNEQFF.

This clonotype has a count of ten or more. This chain links TRBV11-3 with TRBJ2-7, with 10 bases that match TRBD2. The ends lost 3 bases at V and 3 bases at J; junction bases unmatched: 8. The CDR3 length is 16 residues. Germline values: CDR1 SGHNT, CDR2 YENEEA. In nucleotides, the CDR3 is TGTGCCAGCAGCTTGGTCGAGCTAGCGGGAGTCTACGAGCAGTACTTC. Its translation is CASSLVELAGVYEQYF. The variable domain in full, completed from reference TRBV11-3 and TRBJ2-7, reads EAGVVQSPRYKIIEKKQPVAFWCNPISGHNTLYWYLQNLGQGPELLIRYENEEAVDDSQLPKDRFSAERLKGVDSTLKIQPAELGDSAVYLCASSLVELAGVYEQYFGPGTRLTVT.

This clonotype occurred a few times. The V and J genes are TRBV9 and TRBJ1-5; possibly TRBD1 for D (5 bases). Trimming took 0 bases from V and 0 from J, leaving 13 bases between them. Per germline, CDR1 SGDLS and CDR2 YYNGEE. CDR3 length: 17 residues. CDR3 DNA sequence: TGTGCCAGCAGCGTAGGAGGAGGGGACCATAGCAATCAGCCCCAGCATTTT. Translated: CASSVGGGDHSNQPQHF.

This clonotype was seen ten or more times. The rearrangement links TRBV12-3 or TRBV12-4 to TRBJ2-3, with 12 bases aligning to TRBD2. J was trimmed by 5 bases and V by 6 bases; bases with no gene match: 9. The length of the CDR3 is 16 residues. The CDR3 loop is CASRHLAGGHKDTQYF. In nucleotides, the CDR3 is TGTGCCAGCAGGCATCTAGCGGGAGGGCATAAAGATACGCAGTATTTT.

This clonotype occurred a few times. The rearrangement joins TRBV24-1 to TRBJ2-7; D possibly corresponds to TRBD1 (6 bases). The CDR3 spans 13 residues. The V and J ends lost 9 bases and 6 bases respectively, with 17 bases between them. Per germline, CDR1 KGHDR and CDR2 SFDVKD. CDR3 protein: CATQTGQSGEQYF. The CDR3 DNA sequence: TGTGCCACCCAAACGGGACAAAGTGGCGAGCAGTACTTC.

There are many counts of this clonotype. The genes are TRBV10-3 and TRBJ1-1; a possible D gene is TRBD1 (6 bases). V was trimmed by 6 bases and J by 0 bases, leaving 17 bases between them. This CDR3 comprises 16 residues. The V gene's germline CDR1 is ENHRY and CDR2 SYGVKD. CDR3 sequence reads: CAIRRGLGQLNTEAFF. Written as DNA, the CDR3 is TGTGCCATCAGGAGGGGTCTTGGACAGTTGAACACTGAAGCTTTCTTT.

This clonotype was observed many times. The chain links TRBV11-1 to TRBJ2-1; 12 bases are shared with TRBD1. From germline, CDR1 is SGHAT and CDR2 FQDESV (reference sequence). The CDR3 runs 15 residues. Trimming at V came to 5 bases and at J to 5 bases, leaving 4 bases not matched to a gene. For the CDR3, the DNA is TGTGCCAGCAGCACCGGGACAGGGGGCCACAATGAGCAGTTCTTC. Amino acid sequence: CASSTGTGGHNEQFF.

This clonotype appeared many times. This chain connects TRBV6-1 to TRBJ2-7, with 7 bases matching TRBD1. The length of the CDR3 is 15 residues. V shed 3 bases and J 0 bases; nucleotides not matched to a gene: 5. CDR1 is MNHNS and CDR2 is SASEGT in the germline V gene. The CDR3: CASSDGTESSYEQYF. DNA for the CDR3: TGTGCCAGCAGTGACGGGACAGAGAGCTCCTACGAGCAGTACTTC.

V gene TRBV7-3 combines with J gene TRBJ2-3, with 9 bases fitting TRBD2. With V trimmed by 1 base and J by 2 bases, 4 bases remained unmatched. The germline V gene encodes CDR1 SGHTA and CDR2 FQGTGA. The CDR3 is 16 residues long. The CDR3 reads CASSLMTSGTTDTQYF. For the CDR3, the DNA is TGTGCCAGCAGCTTAATGACTAGCGGAACCACAGATACGCAGTATTTT.

The genes are TRBV5-1 and TRBJ1-6, with a weak D call TRBD1 (6 bases). Deletions cut 3 bases from V and 5 bases from J, with 6 bases between. Germline V gene data show CDR1 as SGHRS and CDR2 as YFSETQ. The CDR3 runs 13 residues. CDR3 DNA sequence: TGCGCCAGCAGCTGGACAGATAATTCACCCCTCCACTTT. As protein: CASSWTDNSPLHF.

Notes on this clonotype: A much larger clonotype is one base distant, so this may be a read error. The rearrangement joins TRBV10-3 to TRBJ2-3; 11 bases line up with TRBD2. V dropped 6 bases and J dropped 5; count of bases not matched to a gene: 4. CDR3 length equals 14 residues. From germline, CDR1 is ENHRY and CDR2 SYGVKD. The CDR3 nucleotides are TGTGCCATCAGAACTAGCGGGAGCCAAGATACGCAGTATTTT. The encoded protein is CAIRTSGSQDTQYF.